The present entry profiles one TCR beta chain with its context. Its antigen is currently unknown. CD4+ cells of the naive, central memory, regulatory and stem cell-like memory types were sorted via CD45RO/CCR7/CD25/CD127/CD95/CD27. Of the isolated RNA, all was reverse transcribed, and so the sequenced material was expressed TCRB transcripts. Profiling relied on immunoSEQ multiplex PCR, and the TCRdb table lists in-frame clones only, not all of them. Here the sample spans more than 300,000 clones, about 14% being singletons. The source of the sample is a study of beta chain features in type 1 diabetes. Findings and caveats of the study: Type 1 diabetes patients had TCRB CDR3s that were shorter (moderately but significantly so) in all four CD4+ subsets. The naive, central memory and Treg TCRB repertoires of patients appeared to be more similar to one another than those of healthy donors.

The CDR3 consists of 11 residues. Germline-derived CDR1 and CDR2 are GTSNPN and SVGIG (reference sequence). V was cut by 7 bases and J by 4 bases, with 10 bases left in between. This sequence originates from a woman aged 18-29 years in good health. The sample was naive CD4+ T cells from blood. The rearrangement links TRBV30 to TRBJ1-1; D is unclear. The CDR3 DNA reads TGTGCCTCCCGGTATATCACTGAAGCTTTCTTT. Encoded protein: CASRYITEAFF.